These T cell receptor beta chains were read from a single sample in a study of shared clonotypes between healthy human individuals. Clones were sequenced by immunoSEQ multiplex PCR, and TCRdb holds only the in-frame ones, with some missing. The table records millions of clones, approximately 94% of them present only once. What was sequenced was naive CD8+ T cells from PBMCs. These receptors all come from a man younger than 35 in good health. Some clones in this sample may be carry-over from other donors' samples. Both conserved end residues are part of each CDR3. A D gene is named only where the DNA matches it firmly. Size is stated for part of the rows, as once, few or many counts, or as a class when the clone is expanded.

J gene,D gene,V gene,clone size,CDR3 DNA,CDR3 protein
TRBJ2-1,.,TRBV27,.,TGTGCCAGCAGTTACGACAGGGAGGGAGTCAACAATGAGCAGTTCTTC,CASSYDREGVNNEQFF
TRBJ2-1,.,TRBV2,.,TGTGCCAGCAGTGAAGACAATGAGCAGTTCTTC,CASSEDNEQFF
TRBJ2-5,.,TRBV7-3,.,TGTGCCAGCAGCTTATTTTCCCCCGGAGAGACCCAGTACTTC,CASSLFSPGETQYF
TRBJ1-2,.,TRBV30,.,TGTGCCTGGAGAGAAAAGCCCGTCGGGGGCTACACCTTC,CAWREKPVGGYTF
TRBJ2-6,.,TRBV28,.,TGTGCCAGCATACCCACGGTAGGGGCCAACGTCCTGACTTTC,CASIPTVGANVLTF
TRBJ2-1,.,TRBV7-3,.,TGTGCCAGCAGCTCCCCGGAGCTTTACAATGAGCAGTTCTTC,CASSSPELYNEQFF
TRBJ2-2,.,TRBV5-6,.,TGTGCCAGCAGCTTGGGACAGAACACCGGGGAGCTGTTTTTT,CASSLGQNTGELFF
TRBJ1-1,.,TRBV7-3,.,TGTGCCAGCAGCGAGGAGGGTTTTAACACTGAAGCTTTCTTT,CASSEEGFNTEAFF
TRBJ2-7,.,TRBV6-5,.,TGTGCCAGCAGGACTCGACAGCTCTCCTACGAGCAGTACTTC,CASRTRQLSYEQYF
TRBJ2-7,.,TRBV5-1,once,TGCGCCAGCAGCTTGGCTCCCCTGAGGGACGAGCAGTACTTC,CASSLAPLRDEQYF
TRBJ2-5,TRBD2,TRBV9,.,TGTGCCAGCAGCGTAGATGGGACTACTAGAGAAGACCAGTACTTC,CASSVDGTTREDQYF
TRBJ2-3,TRBD2,TRBV19,few,TGTGCCAGTAGTATAGATCTGGGGCTAGCGGTCACAGATACGCAGTATTTT,CASSIDLGLAVTDTQYF
TRBJ1-5,TRBD1,TRBV4-1,.,TGCGCCAGCAGCCTAACCTCCGGGACAGGGGGCTTCAATCAGCCCCAGCATTTT,CASSLTSGTGGFNQPQHF
TRBJ2-7,.,TRBV19,.,TGTGCCAGTAGTATAGATAAGGGTTACGAGCAGTACTTC,CASSIDKGYEQYF
TRBJ2-3,.,TRBV7-2,once,TGTGCCAGCAGCTTAGTGATGGGCACAGATACGCAGTATTTT,CASSLVMGTDTQYF
TRBJ2-7,.,TRBV23-1,.,TGCGCCAGCATCACCCCCGGGGCATTC,CASITPGAF
TRBJ1-2,.,TRBV7-9,.,TGTGCCAGCAGCTTAGAACTCCCAGGAAACTATGGCTACACCTTC,CASSLELPGNYGYTF
TRBJ2-1,.,TRBV19,.,TGTGCCAGTAGTATCCTGGGCGGGGACAATGAGCAGTTCTTC,CASSILGGDNEQFF
TRBJ2-7,TRBD1,TRBV4-1,.,TGCGCCAGCAGCCCGAGTCCCGGGACAGGGAGCGAGCAGTACTTC,CASSPSPGTGSEQYF
TRBJ1-1,.,TRBV14,.,TGTGCCAGCAGCCGTCGGTGGAACACTGAAGCTTTCTTT,CASSRRWNTEAFF
TRBJ2-1,TRBD2,TRBV7-6,.,TGTGCCAGCAGCTTAGTGGGACTAGCGGGAGTCAATGAGCAGTTCTTC,CASSLVGLAGVNEQFF
TRBJ2-7,TRBD1,TRBV18,.,TGTGCCAGCTCGGGGACAGGGGCTTCCTACGAGCAGTACTTC,CASSGTGASYEQYF
TRBJ2-3,TRBD1,TRBV9,.,TGTGCCAGCAGCGCGGCCGCAGGGGGCCTTAGCACAGATACGCAGTATTTT,CASSAAAGGLSTDTQYF
TRBJ1-1,.,TRBV6-1,.,TGTGCCAGCAGTGAACGAAACCCCAGGTTCCTGAACACTGAAGCTTTCTTT,CASSERNPRFLNTEAFF
TRBJ2-3,.,TRBV28,.,TGTGCCAGCAGGTTCCACGAAGGTAGGGATACGCAGTATTTT,CASRFHEGRDTQYF
TRBJ1-1,.,TRBV28,.,TGTGCCAGCTGGACTTTAATCGGTAGGGACCCTGAAGCTTTCTTT,CASWTLIGRDPEAFF
TRBJ1-1,TRBD1,TRBV9,few,TGTGCCAGCAGTGCAGGGGGTGGCCCGAACACTGAAGCTTTCTTT,CASSAGGGPNTEAFF
TRBJ1-1,.,TRBV15,.,TGTGCCACCAGCAGAGTACGGGAGAAGGTCACTGAAGCTTTCTTT,CATSRVREKVTEAFF
TRBJ2-7,.,TRBV28,.,TGTGCCAGCAGCCCGAGGGCCGCAGGGGCCTACGAGCAGTACTTC,CASSPRAAGAYEQYF
TRBJ2-2,TRBD1,TRBV19,.,TGTGCCAGTAGTGACCCCGACAGGGGGAACACCGGGGAGCTGTTTTTT,CASSDPDRGNTGELFF
TRBJ2-3,TRBD1,TRBV10-3,.,TGTGCCATCAGTGAGTCGGCCGGGACAGGGGGCACAGATACGCAGTATTTT,CAISESAGTGGTDTQYF
TRBJ1-2,.,TRBV19,.,TGTGCCAGTACGACGAGTCGGCTTAACTATGGCTACACCTTC,CASTTSRLNYGYTF
TRBJ1-1,TRBD1,TRBV27,.,TGTGCCAGCAGTTCCCACAGGGGGCTGGAGAACACTGAAGCTTTCTTT,CASSSHRGLENTEAFF
TRBJ2-7,.,TRBV1,.,TGCACCAGCAGCCGCGACTCAAAGAATGGGCAGTACTTC,CTSSRDSKNGQYF
TRBJ2-7,.,TRBV11-2,.,TGTGCCAGCAGCACACGAACCAGGGAGCACCCCTACGAGCAGTACTTC,CASSTRTREHPYEQYF
TRBJ2-7,TRBD2,TRBV11-3,.,TGTGCCAGCAGCTTGGGGGGACTAGCGGGAGATGAGCAGTACTTC,CASSLGGLAGDEQYF
TRBJ2-6,.,TRBV7-3,.,TGTGCCAGCAGCTTAGACGGCTCTGGGGCCAACGTCCTGACTTTC,CASSLDGSGANVLTF